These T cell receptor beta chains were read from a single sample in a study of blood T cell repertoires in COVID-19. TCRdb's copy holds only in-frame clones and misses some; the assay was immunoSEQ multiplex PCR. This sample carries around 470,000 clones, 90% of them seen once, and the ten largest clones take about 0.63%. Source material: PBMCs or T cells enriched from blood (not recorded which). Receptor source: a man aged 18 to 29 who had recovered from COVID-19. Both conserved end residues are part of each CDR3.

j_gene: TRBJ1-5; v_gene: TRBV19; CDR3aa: CASSPGTGGDQPQHF
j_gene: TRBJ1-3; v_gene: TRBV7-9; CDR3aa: CASSDSSWPGNTIYF
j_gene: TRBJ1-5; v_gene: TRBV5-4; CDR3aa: CASSSPGAPQHF
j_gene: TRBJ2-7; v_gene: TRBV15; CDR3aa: CATSRAEGGSYEQYF
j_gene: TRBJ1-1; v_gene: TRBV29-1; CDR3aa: CSAMANTEAFF
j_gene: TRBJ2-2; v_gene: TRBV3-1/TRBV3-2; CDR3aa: CASSRVTWGPGELFF
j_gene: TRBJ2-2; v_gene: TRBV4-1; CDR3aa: CASSQRGGLIPGELFF
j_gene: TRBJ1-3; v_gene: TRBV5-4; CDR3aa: CASSLTTVDTIYF
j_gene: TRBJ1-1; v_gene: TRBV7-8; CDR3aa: CASSLIGSGQQNTEAFF
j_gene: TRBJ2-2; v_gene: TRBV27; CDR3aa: CASSLGGFTGELFF
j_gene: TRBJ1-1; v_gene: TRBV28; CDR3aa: CASSVDSTWGNTEAFF
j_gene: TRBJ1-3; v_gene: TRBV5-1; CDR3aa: CASSWGQGWSGNTIYF
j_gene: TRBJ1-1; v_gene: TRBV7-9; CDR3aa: CASSSRETFTEAFF
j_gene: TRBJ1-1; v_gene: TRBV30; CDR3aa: CAWSGSKDREAFF
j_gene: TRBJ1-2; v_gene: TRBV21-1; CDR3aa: CASSPRNGYTF
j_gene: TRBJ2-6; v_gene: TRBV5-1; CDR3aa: CASSLAEGTGANVLTF
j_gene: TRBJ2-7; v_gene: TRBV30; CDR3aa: CAWGKGISEQYF
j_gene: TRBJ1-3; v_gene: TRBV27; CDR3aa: CASSFGNSGNTIYF
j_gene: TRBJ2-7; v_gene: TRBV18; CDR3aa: CASSPTPPSGGHSYEQYF
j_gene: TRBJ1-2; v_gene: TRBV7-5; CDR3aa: CVRSAPRLDRRANYGYTF
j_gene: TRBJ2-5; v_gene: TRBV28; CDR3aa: CASSLGLARQETQYF
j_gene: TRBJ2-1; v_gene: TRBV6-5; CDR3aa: CASSGGQGVHNEQFF
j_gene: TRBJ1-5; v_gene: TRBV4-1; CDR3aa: CASSQEPGSGQPQHF
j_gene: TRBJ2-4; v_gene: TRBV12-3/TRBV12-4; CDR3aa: CASTPGLGNIQYF
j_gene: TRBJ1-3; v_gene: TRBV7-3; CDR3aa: CASSFYPSTGGNTIYF
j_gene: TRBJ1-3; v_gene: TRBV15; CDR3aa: CATSRELDKSSGNTIYF
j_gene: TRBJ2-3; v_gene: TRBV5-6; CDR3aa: CASSLSTGTLLTDTQYF
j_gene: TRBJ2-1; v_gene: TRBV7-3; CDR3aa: CASSLQLAGANEQFF
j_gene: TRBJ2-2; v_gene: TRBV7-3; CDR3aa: CASSPTIPGELFF
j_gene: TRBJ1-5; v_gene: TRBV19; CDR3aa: CASGTGFGNQPQHF
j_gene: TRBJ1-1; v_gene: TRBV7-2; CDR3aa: CASSEGLRNTEAFF
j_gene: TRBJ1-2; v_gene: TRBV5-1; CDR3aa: CASSYGDRITNYGYTF
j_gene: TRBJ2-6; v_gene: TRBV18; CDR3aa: CASSDRNSGANVLTF
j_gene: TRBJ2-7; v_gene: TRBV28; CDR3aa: CASSVTYEQYF
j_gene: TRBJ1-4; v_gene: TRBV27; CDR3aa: CASSFAGLNEKLFF
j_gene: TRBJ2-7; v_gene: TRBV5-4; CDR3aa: CASSFIAGVAGEQYF
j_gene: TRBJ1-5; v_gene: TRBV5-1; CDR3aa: CASSQGDNQPQHF
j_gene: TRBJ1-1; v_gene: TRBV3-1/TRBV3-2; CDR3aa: CASSQAISTLNTEAFF
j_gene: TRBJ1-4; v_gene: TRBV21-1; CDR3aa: CASSGTGSDRGTEKLFF
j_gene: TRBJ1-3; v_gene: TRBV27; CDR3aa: CASSLGGSSSGNTIYF
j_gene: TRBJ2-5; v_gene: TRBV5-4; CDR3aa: CASSGRQGPQETQYF
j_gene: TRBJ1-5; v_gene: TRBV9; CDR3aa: CASSSDTSNQPQHF
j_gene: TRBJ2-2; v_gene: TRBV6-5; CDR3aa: CASSYGVAGSTGELFF
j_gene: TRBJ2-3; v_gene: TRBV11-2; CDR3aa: CASSFRDFTDTQYF
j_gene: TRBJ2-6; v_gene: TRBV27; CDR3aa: CASRDRTSGRAGANVLTF
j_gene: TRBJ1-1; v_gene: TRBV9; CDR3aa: CASSVDGTGTEAFF
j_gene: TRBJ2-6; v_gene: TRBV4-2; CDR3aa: CASSQMGTGGETGANVLTF
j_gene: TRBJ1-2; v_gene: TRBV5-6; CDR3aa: CASSFGGEAHGYTF
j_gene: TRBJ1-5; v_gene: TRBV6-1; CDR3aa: CASSESVFQPQHF
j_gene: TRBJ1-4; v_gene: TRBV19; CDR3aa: CASSILSGEGKLFF